This TCR beta chain was documented in a study of graft-versus-host responses after intestinal transplantation. Turning to the study itself: Each recipient received anti-thymocyte globulin induction, then tacrolimus and steroids for approximately 3 years.

The CDR3 has 15 amino acids. V lost 3 bases and J lost 8, with 17 bases in between. CDR1 is MDHEN and CDR2 is SYDVKM in the germline V gene. Assay: immunoSEQ multiplex PCR; the TCRdb copy retains only in-frame clones and omits some. The profile shows tens of thousands of clones, about 93% of them singletons. This TCR came from a human patient who received an intestinal transplant, so some T cells may come from the graft donor. The source material was PBMCs, sampled 16 days after intestinal transplant. The gene calls are TRBV28 and TRBJ2-1; either TRBD1 or TRBD2 may fit D (6 bases each). The CDR3: CASSFVGGKRDEQFF. The DNA for the CDR3 is TGTGCCAGCAGTTTCGTCGGGGGCAAAAGAGATGAGCAGTTCTTC. The full variable domain, its missing parts supplied by reference TRBV28 and TRBJ2-1, is DVKVTQSSRYLVKRTGEKVFLECVQDMDHENMFWYRQDPGLGLRLIYFSYDVKMKEKGDIPEGYSVSREKKERFSLILESASTNQTSMYLCASSFVGGKRDEQFFGPGTRLTVL.